What follows are 17 T cell receptor beta chains derived from one specimen sequenced in a study of yellow fever vaccine responses in identical twins. TCRdb redid the calling of the RT-PCR reads with MiXCR, one entry per CDR3 protein. Among 800 to 950 distinct CDR3 sequences, 90% were seen once, and the ten largest hold 5.5% to 8.5%. The sequencing used T cells from blood (PBMCs), unsorted or a sorted subset (not recorded which), collected before or after yellow fever vaccination (not recorded which). These receptors came from a woman between 18 and 29 years old who received the yellow fever vaccine.

The rearrangement uses TRBV28 and TRBJ2-5; D not certain. This CDR3 region has 11 residues. Germline V gene sequence: CDR1 MDHEN, CDR2 SYDVKM. Trimming took off 1 base at V and 5 bases at J, with 2 bases between the two ends. CDR3 sequence reads: CASSLFETQYF. The CDR3 nucleotides read TGTGCCAGCAGTTTATTCGAGACCCAGTACTTC.

DNA for the CDR3: TGTGCCAGCAGCATACCGAGTGGGGAGACCCAGTACTTC. Translated: CASSIPSGETQYF. This rearrangement joins TRBV7-9 to TRBJ2-5; D is undetermined. The CDR3 loop spans 13 amino acids. Trimming stripped 5 bases from V and 5 bases from J, with 12 bases between. Germline V lookup: CDR1 SEHNR, CDR2 FQNEAQ (reference sequence).

This clonotype was observed a single time. CDR3 DNA sequence: TGTGCCAGCAGATCACAGGGGCCGAGGGGCTACACCTTC. Its protein is CASRSQGPRGYTF. This chain uses TRBV6-1 with TRBJ1-2, with 7 bases fitting TRBD1. V shed 6 bases and J 8 bases; nucleotides not matched to a gene: 9. The CDR3 sequence is 13 residues long. CDR1 is MNHNS, CDR2 SASEGT, per germline.

The chain couples TRBV12-3 or TRBV12-4 to TRBJ2-1; no firm D call. The length of the CDR3 is 12 residues. V gave up 3 bases and J gave up 3 bases, with 3 bases separating them. The chain's CDR3 is CASSFVYNEQFF. The CDR3 nucleotides are TGTGCCAGCAGTTTTGTCTACAATGAGCAGTTCTTC.

The chain carries TRBV4-1 and TRBJ2-7; 8 bases match TRBD1. Trimming took 5 bases from V and 4 from J; bases not matched to a gene: 4. The germline V gene has CDR1 MGHRA and CDR2 YSYEKL. This CDR3 spans 13 amino acids. DNA of the CDR3: TGCGCCAGCAGCTCGAGACAGGGGTACGAGCAGTACTTC. Its translation is CASSSRQGYEQYF.

This chain joins TRBV7-6 and TRBJ2-7; D may be TRBD2 (5 bases). Germline V gives CDR1 SGHVS, CDR2 FNYEAQ. V was clipped by 1 base and J by 7 bases, with 14 bases between them. This CDR3 region has 14 residues. CDR3 in DNA: TGTGCCAGCAGCTTAGGAGGGCCCGTGGGTGAGCAGTACTTC. Amino acids: CASSLGGPVGEQYF.

V gene TRBV6-1 combines with J gene TRBJ1-1; a weak D match, TRBD1 (5 bases). The CDR3 has 15 residues. Germline V gene sequence: CDR1 MNHNS, CDR2 SASEGT. The V end lost 6 bases, the J end lost 1 base, and 15 bases lay between the germline ends. CDR3 nucleotides: TGTGCCAGCAGGGCGGAGGCAGGGTGGAACACTGAAGCTTTCTTT. Its protein product is CASRAEAGWNTEAFF.

The CDR3, as DNA: TGCGCCAGCAGCCAAGGGCAGGCGAACTACAATGAGCAGTTCTTC. Encoded protein: CASSQGQANYNEQFF. The chain uses TRBV4-1 and TRBJ2-1; D ambiguous. Trimming took 1 base from V and 3 from J, leaving 10 bases between them. The CDR3 totals 15 residues. The germline gives CDR1 MGHRA, CDR2 YSYEKL.

This clonotype was recorded a few times. The chain carries TRBV4-2 and TRBJ1-2; 8 bases align to TRBD1. The J segment lost 3 bases and the V segment lost 0 bases, leaving 6 bases of the junction unmatched. Germline CDR1 is LGHNA and CDR2 is YNFKEQ. The CDR3 is made up of 16 amino acids. CDR3: CASSQDRWGQDYGYTF. CDR3 DNA sequence: TGTGCCAGCAGCCAAGATCGGTGGGGACAGGACTATGGCTACACCTTC.

The chain couples TRBV11-1 to TRBJ2-7; D possibly corresponds to TRBD2 (5 bases). The length of the CDR3 is 14 residues. The germline gives CDR1 SGHAT, CDR2 FQDESV (reference sequence). The ends were cut back, 0 bases at V and 5 bases at J, with 11 bases in the middle. CDR3 amino acids: CASSLASGQDEQYF. The CDR3 DNA is TGTGCCAGCAGCTTAGCCAGCGGTCAGGACGAGCAGTACTTC.

J is TRBJ2-7 and V is TRBV4-2; the D is unclear. Germline V lookup: CDR1 LGHNA, CDR2 YNFKEQ. Between the trimmed V and J ends, which lost 1 base and 3 bases, there was a span of 10 bases. The CDR3 totals 14 residues. In DNA, the CDR3 is TGTGCCAGCAGCCAAGGACTGGTCGGCTACGAGCAGTACTTC. Translating gives CASSQGLVGYEQYF.

The CDR3 nucleotides read TGTGCCACCAGCAGAGGGACTAGCGGGGGCGCAGATACGCAGTATTTT. This codes for CATSRGTSGGADTQYF. This chain joins TRBV15 and TRBJ2-3; the match to TRBD2 covers 13 bases. The trim removed 1 base at V and 4 bases at J, leaving 2 bases unmatched. Germline V gene sequence: CDR1 LNHNV, CDR2 YYDKDF (reference sequence). CDR3 length: 16 amino acids.

The chain employs TRBV5-1 and TRBJ2-7; TRBD2 is a possible D gene (5 bases). Trimming pared 6 bases from V and 0 bases from J, leaving 13 bases between. This CDR3 is built from 14 residues. Germline loops: CDR1 SGHRS, CDR2 YFSETQ. In DNA, the CDR3 is TGCGCCAGCAAAAAGGACTTAACCTCCTACGAGCAGTACTTC. Its translation: CASKKDLTSYEQYF.

This chain joins TRBV11-1 and TRBJ2-5; D call uncertain. Germline V gives CDR1 SGHAT, CDR2 FQDESV (reference sequence). The CDR3 totals 13 residues. The ends were cut back, 1 base at V and 1 base at J, with 4 bases in the middle. The CDR3 DNA follows: TGTGCCAGCAGCTTAGACCCCCAAGAGACCCAGTACTTC. Amino acid sequence: CASSLDPQETQYF.

The rearrangement links TRBV12-3 or TRBV12-4 to TRBJ2-1; tentatively, D is TRBD2 (6 bases). V was clipped by 7 bases and J by 8 bases, with 21 bases between them. This CDR3 spans 15 amino acids. CDR3 bases: TGTGCCAGCACCCCCATGCCGGGAGATATCGATGAGCAGTTCTTC. Encoded protein: CASTPMPGDIDEQFF.

V usage is TRBV10-3 and J usage is TRBJ1-2; D is uncertain. Deletions cut 3 bases from V and 3 bases from J, with 11 bases between. There are 14 residues in the CDR3. Germline CDR1 reads ENHRY; CDR2 reads SYGVKD. The CDR3 reads CAISDRSPDYGYTF. As DNA, the CDR3 is TGTGCCATCAGTGACAGATCCCCGGACTATGGCTACACCTTC.

The V and J genes are TRBV11-3 and TRBJ2-5; D is ambiguous. There are 13 residues in the CDR3. Germline-derived CDR1 and CDR2 are SGHNT and YENEEA. The V gene lost 6 bases and the J gene lost 2 bases, with 10 bases spanning the gap. In nucleotides, the CDR3 is TGTGCCAGCAGTCCACATAGACAAGAGACCCAGTACTTC. Translation: CASSPHRQETQYF.